The rows below give T cell receptor beta chains drawn from one sample of a study of beta chain features in type 1 diabetes. Only in-frame clones appear in the TCRdb table, and some are missing; sequencing was by immunoSEQ multiplex PCR. The data show around 450,000 clones, over 9.5% seen once. Sequencing was done on a sample of naive CD4+ T cells from blood. These TCRs come from a young woman in good health. The CDR3 runs from the conserved cysteine through the conserved F or W. D genes are given only for firm matches. Size is omitted from some rows. Given values are once, few, many or a class for expanded clones.

TRBD1	16	TRBV7-9	.	TRBJ2-3	CASSLDRGRGTDTQYF	TGTGCCAGCAGCCTCGACAGGGGGCGAGGCACAGATACGCAGTATTTT
.	14	TRBV18	.	TRBJ2-7	CASSPEIGSYEQYF	TGTGCCAGCTCACCGGAGATCGGCTCCTACGAGCAGTACTTC
.	12	TRBV30	.	TRBJ2-7	CAWSAFPGKQYF	TGTGCCTGGAGTGCTTTTCCCGGGAAGCAGTACTTC
.	11	TRBV20-1	.	TRBJ2-2	CSATETGELFF	TGCAGTGCTACAGAGACCGGGGAGCTGTTTTTT
.	14	TRBV5-1	.	TRBJ2-1	CASTSRETGNEQFF	TGCGCCAGCACTTCGCGGGAGACAGGAAATGAGCAGTTCTTC
.	11	TRBV29-1	few	TRBJ1-1	CSAITYTEAFF	TGCAGCGCAATCACATACACTGAAGCTTTCTTT
.	17	TRBV28	few	TRBJ1-5	CASSFIPSWEADQPQHF	TGTGCCAGCAGTTTTATCCCCTCCTGGGAGGCAGATCAGCCCCAGCATTTT
.	14	TRBV7-9	.	TRBJ1-1	CASSLSQMNTEAFF	TGTGCCAGCAGCTTATCGCAGATGAACACTGAAGCTTTCTTT
TRBD1	12	TRBV7-3	few	TRBJ2-1	CASSKAGTGQFF	TGTGCCAGCAGCAAAGCAGGGACAGGGCAGTTCTTC
TRBD2	15	TRBV4-2	few	TRBJ2-2	CASSHQTSGPGELFF	TGTGCCAGCAGCCACCAGACTAGCGGGCCCGGGGAGCTGTTTTTT
.	14	TRBV4-1	.	TRBJ2-1	CASSPWGLRAEQFF	TGCGCCAGCAGCCCCTGGGGCCTCCGGGCTGAGCAGTTCTTC
TRBD2	16	TRBV4-3	few	TRBJ2-3	CASSQDITKRGYTQYF	TGCGCCAGCAGCCAAGACATCACCAAGCGGGGATATACGCAGTATTTT
.	18	TRBV28	.	TRBJ1-1	CASSFPNRWGKYNTEAFF	TGTGCCAGCAGTTTCCCCAATAGGTGGGGCAAATACAACACTGAAGCTTTCTTT
TRBD1	14	TRBV11-2	few	TRBJ1-2	CASSAPQTGAGYTF	TGTGCCAGCAGCGCACCTCAAACAGGGGCTGGCTACACCTTC
.	14	TRBV27	.	TRBJ2-3	CASSLSVGIDTQYF	TGTGCCAGCAGTTTATCTGTGGGAATAGATACGCAGTATTTT
.	14	TRBV10-3	few	TRBJ1-1	CAISAQGRNTEAFF	TGTGCCATCAGTGCCCAGGGACGTAACACTGAAGCTTTCTTT
TRBD1	17	TRBV18	.	TRBJ2-6	CASSQPGGSSGANVLTF	TGTGCCAGCTCCCAACCAGGGGGCTCCTCTGGGGCCAACGTCCTGACTTTC
TRBD1	15	TRBV10-3	.	TRBJ2-3	CAISARQGARDTQYF	TGTGCCATCAGTGCGAGACAGGGGGCGAGAGATACGCAGTATTTT
TRBD1	14	TRBV10-3	few	TRBJ2-2	CAIRGQGVTGELFF	TGTGCCATCAGGGGACAGGGGGTCACCGGGGAGCTGTTTTTT
.	11	TRBV27	few	TRBJ1-1	CASIQNTEAFF	TGTGCCAGCATTCAGAACACTGAAGCTTTCTTT
.	15	TRBV7-9	.	TRBJ2-5	CASSFGSLGKETQYF	TGTGCCAGCAGCTTTGGGTCCTTAGGGAAAGAGACCCAGTACTTC
.	17	TRBV27	.	TRBJ1-1	CASSSRSTPTGSTEAFF	TGTGCCAGCAGTTCCCGTTCAACTCCCACAGGGAGTACTGAAGCTTTCTTT
.	14	TRBV15	few	TRBJ2-2	CATSRNREAGELFF	TGTGCCACCAGCAGAAACAGGGAGGCCGGGGAGCTGTTTTTT
.	14	TRBV28	.	TRBJ2-1	CASSLRRLHNEQFF	TGTGCCAGCAGTTTACGCAGGCTCCACAATGAGCAGTTCTTC